This TCR beta chain was captured in a study of cytomegalovirus exposure and HLA in healthy donors. The CDR3 totals 11 residues. Looked up from germline, CDR1 is MDHEN and CDR2 is SYDVKM. V gave up 4 bases and J gave up 7 bases, with 5 bases separating them. The study ran its PCR with 60 Vbeta and 13 Jbeta primers. TCRdb keeps only in-frame clones here, not all; method: immunoSEQ multiplex PCR. The sample comprises tens of thousands of clones, around 80% of which are singletons, and around 4% rests with the top ten. The receptor was derived from a male donor in good health and CMV-seropositive. The sample consisted of PBMCs. J is TRBJ1-5 and V is TRBV28; D is ambiguous. The CDR3 protein is CASSSEQPQHF. The CDR3 DNA reads TGTGCCAGCAGTTCGGAGCAGCCCCAGCATTTT.